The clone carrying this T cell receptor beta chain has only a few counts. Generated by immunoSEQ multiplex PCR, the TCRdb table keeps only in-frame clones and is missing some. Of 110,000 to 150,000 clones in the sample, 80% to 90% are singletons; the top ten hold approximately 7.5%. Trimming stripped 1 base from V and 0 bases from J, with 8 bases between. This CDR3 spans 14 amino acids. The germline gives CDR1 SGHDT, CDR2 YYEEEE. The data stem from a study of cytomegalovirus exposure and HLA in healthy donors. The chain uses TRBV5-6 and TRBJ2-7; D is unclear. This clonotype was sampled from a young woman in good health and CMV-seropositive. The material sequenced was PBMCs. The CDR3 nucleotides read TGTGCCAGCAGCTTGATTAGCACCTCCTACGAGCAGTACTTC. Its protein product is CASSLISTSYEQYF.